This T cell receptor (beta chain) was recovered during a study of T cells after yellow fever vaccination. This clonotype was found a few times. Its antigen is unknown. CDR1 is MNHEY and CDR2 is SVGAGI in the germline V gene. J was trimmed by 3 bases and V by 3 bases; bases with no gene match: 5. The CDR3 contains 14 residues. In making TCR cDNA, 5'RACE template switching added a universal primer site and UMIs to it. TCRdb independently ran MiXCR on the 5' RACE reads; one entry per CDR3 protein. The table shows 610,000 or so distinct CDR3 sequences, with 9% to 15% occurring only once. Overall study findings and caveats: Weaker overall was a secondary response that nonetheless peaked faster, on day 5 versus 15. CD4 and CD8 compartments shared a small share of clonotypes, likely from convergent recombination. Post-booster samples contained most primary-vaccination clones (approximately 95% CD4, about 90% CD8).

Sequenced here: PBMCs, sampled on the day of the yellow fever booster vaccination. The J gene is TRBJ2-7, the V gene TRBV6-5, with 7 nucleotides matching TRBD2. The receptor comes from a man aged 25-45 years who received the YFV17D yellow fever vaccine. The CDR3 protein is CASSYTGGYYEQYF. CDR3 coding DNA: TGTGCCAGCAGTTATACGGGAGGCTACTACGAGCAGTACTTC.